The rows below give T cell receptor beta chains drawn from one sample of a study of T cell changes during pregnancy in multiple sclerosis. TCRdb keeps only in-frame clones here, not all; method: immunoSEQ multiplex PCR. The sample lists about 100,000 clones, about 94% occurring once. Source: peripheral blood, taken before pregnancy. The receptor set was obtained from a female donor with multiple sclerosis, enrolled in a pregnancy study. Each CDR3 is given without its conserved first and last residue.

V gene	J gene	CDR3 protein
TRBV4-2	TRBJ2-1	ASSRRGGSYNEQF
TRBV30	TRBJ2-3	AGRSAGRSTDTQY
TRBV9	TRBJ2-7	ASSVTFYEQY
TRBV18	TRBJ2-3	ASSDIDTQY
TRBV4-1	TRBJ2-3	ASSLAGSTDTQY
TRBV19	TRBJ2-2	ASLQGVTGELF
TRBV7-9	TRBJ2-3	ASSLVLAGGSSDTQY
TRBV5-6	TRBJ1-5	ASRQGSQPQH
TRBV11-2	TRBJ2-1	ASSSLSQRTVNEQF
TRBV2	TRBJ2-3	ASRISGRQADTQY
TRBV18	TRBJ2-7	ASSPREQSNPNYEQY
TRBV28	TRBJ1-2	ASSLSVVGSGQTYGYT
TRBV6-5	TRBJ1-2	ASSRTGYGYT
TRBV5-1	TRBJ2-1	ASSFQVASGTSEQF
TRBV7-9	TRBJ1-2	ASSLAGTGADYGYT
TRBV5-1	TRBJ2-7	ASSPGTSGGDEQY
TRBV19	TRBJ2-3	ASSPRALSTDTQY
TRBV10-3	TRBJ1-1	AIRTEPNTEAF
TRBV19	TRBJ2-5	ASSILALQETQY
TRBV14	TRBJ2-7	ASSRDSYEQY
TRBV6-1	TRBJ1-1	ASSATTGGFTEAF
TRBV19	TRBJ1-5	ASRRDRASNQPQH
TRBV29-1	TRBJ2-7	SASVGLAGVSLEQY